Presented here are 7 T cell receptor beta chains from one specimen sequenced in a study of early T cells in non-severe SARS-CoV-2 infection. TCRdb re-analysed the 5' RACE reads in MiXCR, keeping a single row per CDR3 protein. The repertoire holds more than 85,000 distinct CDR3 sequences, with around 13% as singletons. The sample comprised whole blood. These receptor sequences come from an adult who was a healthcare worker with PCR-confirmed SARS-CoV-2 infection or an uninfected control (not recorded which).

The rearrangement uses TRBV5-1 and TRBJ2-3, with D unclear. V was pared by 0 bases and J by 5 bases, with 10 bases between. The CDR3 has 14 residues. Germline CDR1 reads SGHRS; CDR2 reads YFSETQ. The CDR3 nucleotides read TGCGCCAGCAGCTTGGATACAGTTGGAGATACGCAGTATTTT. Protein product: CASSLDTVGDTQYF.

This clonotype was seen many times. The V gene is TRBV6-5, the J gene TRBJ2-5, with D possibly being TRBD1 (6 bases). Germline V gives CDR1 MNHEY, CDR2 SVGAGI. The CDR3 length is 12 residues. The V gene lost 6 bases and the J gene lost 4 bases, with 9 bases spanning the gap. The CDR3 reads CASRQGLETQYF. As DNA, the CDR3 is TGTGCCAGCAGACAGGGTTTAGAGACCCAGTACTTC.

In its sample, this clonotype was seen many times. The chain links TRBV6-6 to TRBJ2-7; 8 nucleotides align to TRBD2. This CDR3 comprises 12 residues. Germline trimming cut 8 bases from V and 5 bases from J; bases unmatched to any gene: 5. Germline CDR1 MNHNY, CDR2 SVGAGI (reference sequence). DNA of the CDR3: TGTGCCAGCCGAAGAGCGGGAGACGAGCAGTACTTC. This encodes CASRRAGDEQYF.

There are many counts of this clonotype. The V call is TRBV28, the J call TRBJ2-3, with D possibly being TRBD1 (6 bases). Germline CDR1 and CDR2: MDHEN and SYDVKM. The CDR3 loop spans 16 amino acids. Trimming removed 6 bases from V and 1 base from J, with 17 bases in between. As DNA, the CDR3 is TGTGCCAGCAGGAAAACTCAGGGGCTCCGCACAGATACGCAGTATTTT. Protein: CASRKTQGLRTDTQYF. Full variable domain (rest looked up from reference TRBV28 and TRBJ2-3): DVKVTQSSRYLVKRTGEKVFLECVQDMDHENMFWYRQDPGLGLRLIYFSYDVKMKEKGDIPEGYSVSREKKERFSLILESASTNQTSMYLCASRKTQGLRTDTQYFGPGTRLTVL.

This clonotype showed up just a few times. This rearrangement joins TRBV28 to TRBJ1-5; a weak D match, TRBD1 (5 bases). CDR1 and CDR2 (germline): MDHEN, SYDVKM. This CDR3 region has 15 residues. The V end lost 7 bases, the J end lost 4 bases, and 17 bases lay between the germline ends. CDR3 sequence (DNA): TGTGCCAGCACCCTGGGGGGAGCAGTAAATCAGCCCCAGCATTTT. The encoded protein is CASTLGGAVNQPQHF.

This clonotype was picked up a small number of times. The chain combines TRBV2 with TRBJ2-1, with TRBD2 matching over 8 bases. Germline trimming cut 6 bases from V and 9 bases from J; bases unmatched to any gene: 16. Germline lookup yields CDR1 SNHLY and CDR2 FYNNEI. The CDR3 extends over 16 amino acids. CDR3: CASREREMVTVSEQFF. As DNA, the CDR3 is TGTGCCAGCAGAGAGCGGGAGATGGTCACGGTCAGTGAGCAGTTCTTC.

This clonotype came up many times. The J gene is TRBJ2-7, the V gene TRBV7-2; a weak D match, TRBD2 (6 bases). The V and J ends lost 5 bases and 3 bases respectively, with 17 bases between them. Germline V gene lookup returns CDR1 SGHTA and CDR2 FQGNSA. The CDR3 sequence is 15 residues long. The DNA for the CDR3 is TGTGCCAGCAGCCCAGCCGGGGGTACGGGCTACGAGCAGTACTTC. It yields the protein CASSPAGGTGYEQYF.